This T cell receptor beta chain came from a study of identical twins (dated by TCRdb to 2016 to 2018). A note on the overall study: TCR alpha and beta repertoires from monozygotic twins, unrelated adults of various ages and cord blood were deep-sequenced to test whether fetal clonotypes persist. To rule out contamination, the twin experiments were replicated at different times with different library preparation protocols. Paper-wide results and their limitations: Compared with coincidental sharing between unrelated individuals, an excess of low generation-probability sequences was observed among out-of-frame TCR alpha sequences shared between twins. Fewer insertions were carried by abundant cord blood beta clonotypes; a weaker similar trend was observed in young adult naive repertoires, while no such trend was observed in memory repertoires. Because the same donors could not be followed over many years, the conclusions depended on cross-sectional statistical analysis. Invariant T cells such as MAIT and iNKT could partly confound zero-insertion analyses, although diverse VJ usage argued against such confounding for most clonotypes. In monozygotic twins, out-of-frame TCR alpha sharing was systematically underestimated by recombination models, although the models agreed with sharing between unrelated individuals. A weaker excess of twin sharing was found in beta out-of-frame sequences because the signal-to-noise ratio was lowered by fewer shared sequences.

Library preparation employed 5' RACE. Sequenced using an Illumina HiSeq 2000. Template switching added a universal primer binding site, and the final cDNA carried a unique molecular identifier that allowed TCR cDNA molecules to be counted accurately. Specific primers in the conserved constant-segment region were used to synthesize first-strand cDNA for TCR alpha and beta chains. Each cDNA library was double barcoded, with a SMART-Mk sample barcode plus Illumina barcodes, to control for contamination. TruSeq adapter sequences and Illumina sample barcodes were added in two successive PCR steps. The Illumina HiSeq platform was used with custom primers to sequence TCR alpha and beta cDNA libraries. For the original study's pipeline: Raw reads were processed with MiGEC to extract unique molecular identifiers, and MiXCR was used to determine CDR3 positions. Recombination models were inferred per individual with the repgenHMM and IGoR tools using an EM algorithm. Shared clonotypes were analyzed with the tcR package in R, and sharing was normalized by the product of cloneset sizes. To study raw recombination free of thymic and clonal selection effects, out-of-frame nonproductive sequences were analyzed. TCRdb passed the public sequencing reads through fastp at Q25 and MiXCR, retaining productive beta sequences. CDR3 protein duplicates are merged, each entry listing the most common genes and DNA. In this record, the V and J calls reflect TCRdb's handling and not the investigators' own analysis. Recorded for this sample are about 340,000 distinct CDR3 sequences; approximately 8.8% of them occurred a single time. Of the sample, 8.5% to 10% falls within the top ten clones.

As concerns this clonotype: Its antigen has not been determined. No qualities accompany the bases; no much larger clone lies one base away.

All donors were healthy Caucasians. The study also sequenced three unrelated non-twin adults: a male aged 18 to 30, a male aged 50 to 60 and a female aged 50 to 60. Miltenyi CD45RO+ enrichment and human naive T-cell isolation kits were used to isolate memory (CD45RO+) and naive T cells from PBMC. Taken from cysteine to phenylalanine, the CDR3 has 14 residues. Kept here is only the CDR3 DNA, which spans 42 bases and is read in frame from base 1. Cut back by 7 bases and 1 base, the V and J ends lie 14 bases apart. In the germline V gene, CDR1 corresponds to SGHVS and CDR2 to FQNEAQ. Source material: naive T cells sorted from blood. Per the publication, the cell subset or site label means: cells isolated with a human naive T-cell isolation kit. The chain was built from TRBV7-8 and TRBJ2-7; a tentative D call is TRBD1 (6 bases match). This clonotype was obtained from a woman aged 45-60 years in good health. This receptor carries the CDR3 CASTPEDRSYEQYF. The sequenced DNA: TGTGCCAGCACACCGGAGGACAGATCCTACGAGCAGTACTTC.